Listed here is a single T cell receptor beta chain. This clonotype counts as medium-sized (0.01 to 0.1%). What this receptor recognizes is not known. Base qualities were left out, and no much larger clone turns up one base away. This specimen comes from a study of spatial heterogeneity in lung cancer (dated by TCRdb to between 2019 and 2020). In terms of the full investigation: More beta-chain than alpha-chain transcripts were consistently detected, likely reflecting higher beta-chain transcript abundance. Nonsynonymous mutation counts, determined by whole-exome sequencing of tumor tissue, were related to features of the TCR repertoire. In the raw uncorrected reads, each unique combination of TCR and UMI appeared on average more than ten times. In tumor regions, TCR transcript counts showed a strong correlation with a T cell transcriptional module score derived from matched bulk RNA-seq. Both alpha and beta chains were TCR-sequenced in samples taken at surgery, namely 220 tumor regions, 63 to 70 matched nontumor lung samples and around 53 PBMC samples. In non-small cell lung cancer, the study made a quantitative comparison of TCR alpha and beta repertoires among multiple tumor regions, matched nontumor lung and blood.

The meaning of the sample's time point label: sample taken at primary tumor resection. Samples were obtained from 72 patients with early-stage, untreated non-small cell lung cancer from the lung TRACERx cohort. For TCR sequencing, whole RNA was extracted from tumor and nontumor lung tissue, or from cryopreserved PBMC samples, and no cell sorting was done. Only patients with enough RNA available from two or more tumor regions were chosen for TCR sequencing. A lung pathologist reviewed the tumor and adjacent nontumor lung specimens before the specimens were selected. CDR1 and CDR2 are read off the germline V gene as LGHNA and YSLEER. V is shortened by 2 bases, J by 0 bases, and the region joining them spans 11 bases. From the cysteine through the phenylalanine, the CDR3 covers 15 amino acids. Just CDR3 DNA is preserved here, 45 bases in frame from base 1. Study-wide conclusions, independent of this receptor: TCR-seq coverage of tumor T cells was estimated to be only about 7% for alpha chains and about 13% for beta chains. The tumor nonsynonymous mutation count correlated with the number of expanded intratumoral alpha and beta TCRs. Counts of ubiquitous and regional expanded TCRs correlated with counts of ubiquitous and regional nonsynonymous mutations, respectively. Confirming at a functional level the hypothesis that regional TCRs recognize regional mutations was considered to require additional single-cell paired TCR alpha and beta sequencing.

Library preparation employed 5' RACE. Sequencing instrument: NextSeq 500. To allow correction of PCR and sequencing errors, the TCR library protocol tagged every TCR cDNA molecule with a unique molecular identifier. In the original analysis: Decombinator tools were used for TCR identification, UMI-based error correction and CDR3 extraction. Expanded TCRs were defined as those above a frequency of 2 per 1,000, corresponding to the top 1% of the tumor frequency distribution. Expanded tumor TCRs were classed as regional if statistically deemed absent (corrected P<0.05) from at least one tumor region, otherwise ubiquitous. Each repertoire was subsampled 100 times to 5,000 TCRs, after which Renyi diversity was computed with the R vegan package. To build CDR3 similarity networks, amino acid triplet string-kernel similarity was used, and CDR3s were connected when their pairwise similarity was above 0.82. The raw public data were reprocessed by TCRdb itself: fastp quality trimming at Q25, MiXCR clonotype calling, in-frame beta chains only. Rows merge per CDR3 protein into single entries with the most common DNA and genes. What appears here as the V and J calls and clone size reflects TCRdb's work, not the paper's. For this sample the table gives 3,300 or so distinct CDR3 sequences, of which less than 10% were detected only once. The ten largest clones take up about 15% of the sample.

In this chain, TRBV4-3 is recombined with TRBJ2-7, with no D gene named confidently. The sample here was lung tumor tissue, taken at surgery. The source of this sequence is a male donor with early-stage non-small cell lung cancer. The nucleotide sequence reads as follows: TGCGCCAGCAGCCAACAGGCAGGTCCCTCCTACGAGCAGTACTTC. This gives the protein CASSQQAGPSYEQYF.